This T cell receptor (beta chain) came from a study of Graves' ophthalmopathy and Graves' hyperthyroidism. Looking at the study overall: At the time of initial diagnosis and before any treatment, peripheral blood was collected.

V gave up 4 bases and J gave up 5 bases, with 18 bases separating them. In germline, CDR1 is SQVTM, CDR2 ANQGSEA. This CDR3 has 14 residues. RNA transcripts yielded amplified TCR beta CDR3 regions. The first-round RT-PCR employed HTBI primers together with the Qiagen OneStep RT-PCR kit. A multiplex PCR was then performed as the second round. MiXCR, run by TCRdb on the multiplex PCR reads, gives a single entry per CDR3 protein. The sample lists hundreds of thousands of distinct CDR3 sequences; about 38% were seen once. Details on this clonotype: Its antigen is unknown.

Study-wide findings and caveats: The model forecast ophthalmopathy progression, reaching roughly 65% sensitivity and 72% to 75% specificity.

The diagnostic workup employed clinical symptoms, serum thyroxine, TRAb, thyroid ultrasound and orbital computed tomography. The starting material, more than 8.5 ml of fresh peripheral blood, provided the PBMCs. The sequencing input was peripheral blood. The rearrangement links TRBV29-1 to TRBJ2-7; D is possibly TRBD1 (6 bases). This sequence was found in an adult man with Graves' ophthalmopathy. DNA for the CDR3: TGCAGCGTTGGCAGGAAGGGGGAGACCCACGAGCAGTACTTC. Residues: CSVGRKGETHEQYF.